Listed below are T cell receptor beta chains from one sample, sequenced in a study of blood T cell repertoires in COVID-19. Some clones are missing from TCRdb's copy, which holds only in-frame ones; the method was immunoSEQ multiplex PCR. The profile shows 300,000 to 400,000 clones, more than 75% of them singletons. Sequenced material: peripheral blood. The receptors derive from a woman in her fifties or sixties with active or convalescent COVID-19. Each CDR3 is given with its conserved first and last residue. Each record gives: D gene, J gene, clone size, V gene, CDR3 DNA, CDR3 protein. The D gene is left open where the match is weak. A row's size may be missing; if present it is once, few, many or a size class.

>TRBD1|TRBJ1-1|.|TRBV5-4
TGTGCCAGCAGAAGACCTGGACAGGTCTCGGGAGCTTTCTTT
CASRRPGQVSGAFF
>.|TRBJ1-1|.|TRBV5-8
TGTGCCAGCAGCTTGGCCAAGGGGCAGGAAGCTTTCTTT
CASSLAKGQEAFF
>.|TRBJ2-7|.|TRBV27
TGTGCCAGCAGCCCAATTGACGGGAGTCTCTACGAGCAGTACTTC
CASSPIDGSLYEQYF
>TRBD2|TRBJ2-7|.|TRBV6-2/TRBV6-3
TGTGCCAGCAGTTTCAGGACTAGCGCGATTACTTACGAGCAGTACTTC
CASSFRTSAITYEQYF
>.|TRBJ1-5|.|TRBV6-2/TRBV6-3
TGTGCCAGCAGTTACCAGTCAGTTAGCAATCAGCCCCAGCATTTT
CASSYQSVSNQPQHF
>TRBD1|TRBJ1-3|.|TRBV5-4
TGTGCCAGCAGCCGGGACAGAGAAGCTGGAAACACCATATATTTT
CASSRDREAGNTIYF
>TRBD1|TRBJ2-1|.|TRBV9
TGTGCCAGCAGCGTAGAATCGGGACAGCTTATCCACAATGAGCAGTTCTTC
CASSVESGQLIHNEQFF
>.|TRBJ1-2|.|TRBV14
TGTGCCAGCAGCTTCGACAGAAACTATGGCTACACCTTC
CASSFDRNYGYTF
>.|TRBJ1-1|.|TRBV7-2
TGTGCCAGCAGCCACCCGACAGGTGGTTTAAACACTGAAGCTTTCTTT
CASSHPTGGLNTEAFF
>.|TRBJ2-7|.|TRBV30
TGTGCCTGGATGAACAGGGTGTCCTACGAGCAGTACTTC
CAWMNRVSYEQYF
>TRBD1|TRBJ2-1|.|TRBV14
TGTGCCAGCAGCAGCCCCCGGGACAGGGGGCTGAATGAGCAGTTCTTC
CASSSPRDRGLNEQFF
>TRBD2|TRBJ2-7|.|TRBV5-4
TGTGCCAGCAGCGTAGCGGGAGTTTACGAGCAGTACTTC
CASSVAGVYEQYF
>TRBD1|TRBJ1-2|.|TRBV6-6
TGTGCCAGCAGTTACTCAATGGCAGGGGGCGTCTATGGCTACACCTTC
CASSYSMAGGVYGYTF
>TRBD1|TRBJ2-7|once|TRBV7-6
TGTGCCAGCAGCTTTCTGACAGGGTCCTACGAGCAGTACTTC
CASSFLTGSYEQYF
>.|TRBJ2-2|.|TRBV27
TGTGCCAGCAGTAAGCTAGGCACCGGGGAGCTGTTTTTT
CASSKLGTGELFF
>.|TRBJ2-1|once|TRBV27
TGTGCCAGCACCAGGATGGGCTCGCCCAATGAGCAGTTCTTC
CASTRMGSPNEQFF
>.|TRBJ2-3|.|TRBV12-5
TGTGCTAGTGGTCCCCCCTCGGCCGGGGGGCGAACAGATACGCAGTATTTT
CASGPPSAGGRTDTQYF
>.|TRBJ1-4|.|TRBV19
TGTGCCAGTAGTAGCTTGACAGGCAGCTCCGAAAAACTGTTTTTT
CASSSLTGSSEKLFF
>.|TRBJ2-3|.|TRBV4-1
TGCGCCAGCAGCCAAGTTCTTTCGGAGGTCCTAGCAACTACGCAGTATTTT
CASSQVLSEVLATTQYF
>.|TRBJ1-2|.|TRBV30
TGTGCCTGGAGGCAGGGGTACTATGGCTACACCTTC
CAWRQGYYGYTF
>.|TRBJ2-1|.|TRBV15
TGTGCCACCAGCAGATCCTACCATGAGCAGTTCTTC
CATSRSYHEQFF
>TRBD2|TRBJ2-7|.|TRBV14
TGTGCCAGCAGCCAGACTAGCGGGGGGCCCTACGAGCAGTACTTC
CASSQTSGGPYEQYF
>.|TRBJ1-3|few|TRBV11-2
TGTGCCAGCAGCGTTTGGGGGGGCACTGGAAACACCATATATTTT
CASSVWGGTGNTIYF
>.|TRBJ2-1|once|TRBV28
TGTGCCAGCATGGTTGGCGGGGGCTATGGCTCCTACAATGAGCAGTTCTTC
CASMVGGGYGSYNEQFF
>TRBD2|TRBJ2-3|.|TRBV4-2
TGTGCCAGCAGCCAAGAAGTAGGACTAGCGGGGGCCCGAATGTATTTT
CASSQEVGLAGARMYF
>.|TRBJ1-2|.|TRBV24-1
TGTGCCACCAGGGATGCGGGAGCCGGTTCATCAGGCTACACCTTC
CATRDAGAGSSGYTF
>TRBD1|TRBJ1-2|.|TRBV15
TGTGCCACCAGCAGAGAGCTTGGGACAGGCGAGAACTATGGCTACACCTTC
CATSRELGTGENYGYTF
>.|TRBJ1-2|.|TRBV7-9
TGTGCCAGCAGCTTAGCGCGTTTCGAGGGGGATGGCTACACCTTC
CASSLARFEGDGYTF